One sample yielded the 2 T cell receptor beta chains listed below, sequenced in a study of T cell responses to AZD1222 COVID-19 vaccine. Profiled with immunoSEQ multiplex PCR; TCRdb holds only in-frame clones, not every one. The sample consists of 150,000 or so clones, 88% of them appearing once. The sample consisted of peripheral blood, taken on day 0 of AZD1222 vaccination. These receptors were collected from an adult in good health.

In its sample, this clone is medium-sized. V and J are TRBV6-2 or TRBV6-3 and TRBJ2-7, with 7 bases identical to TRBD1. Germline CDR1 reads MNHEY; CDR2 reads SVGEGT. The J segment lost 6 bases and the V segment lost 0 bases, leaving 11 bases of the junction unmatched. The CDR3 contains 16 residues. CDR3 region: CASSYSLGTGVGEQYF. The DNA for the CDR3 is TGTGCCAGCAGTTACTCGCTAGGAACAGGGGTTGGCGAGCAGTACTTC.

The count of this clone is one. The CDR3 nucleotides are TGTGCCAGCAGTGAAAGCGGGGAGACCCAGTACTTC. Protein product: CASSESGETQYF. This chain connects TRBV6-1 to TRBJ2-5; D might be TRBD2 (6 bases). This CDR3 contains 12 residues. With 2 bases removed from V and 5 bases from J, the gap between germline ends came to 6 bases. Per germline, CDR1 MNHNS and CDR2 SASEGT.